This record looks at one T cell receptor beta chain sequence and its context. The V gene's germline CDR1 is LGHDT and CDR2 YNNKEL (reference sequence). Germline trimming cut 4 bases from V and 4 bases from J; bases unmatched to any gene: 12. The CDR3 has 16 residues. This sample was taken from a study of blood T cell repertoires in COVID-19. Background on the study: Acute-phase and convalescent COVID-19 samples originated in the United States, Italy and Spain.

Repertoires were generated with immunoSEQ multiplex PCR, while TCRdb's copy carries only in-frame clones and drops some. The table includes roughly 95,000 clones, about 89% detected once. The sequencing input was peripheral blood. This receptor was identified in a woman between 45 and 65 years old in a cohort sampled during active COVID-19. V usage is TRBV3-1 (or the pseudogene TRBV3-2) and J usage is TRBJ1-2; 7 nucleotides match TRBD1. The CDR3 region has the DNA TGTGCCAGCAGCCGCTATAGCGGGGGGACAGCCTATGGCTACACCTTC. Its translation is CASSRYSGGTAYGYTF.